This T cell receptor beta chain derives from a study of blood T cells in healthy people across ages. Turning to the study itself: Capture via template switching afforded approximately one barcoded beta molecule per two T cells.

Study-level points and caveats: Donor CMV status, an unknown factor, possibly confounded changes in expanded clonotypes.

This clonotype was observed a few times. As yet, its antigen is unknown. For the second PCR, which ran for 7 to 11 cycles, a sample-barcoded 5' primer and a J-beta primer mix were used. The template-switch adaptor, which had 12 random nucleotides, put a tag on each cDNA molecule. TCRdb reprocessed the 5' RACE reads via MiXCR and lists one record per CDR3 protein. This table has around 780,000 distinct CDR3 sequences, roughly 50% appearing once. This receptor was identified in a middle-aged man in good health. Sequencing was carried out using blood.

CDR3 in amino acids: CASSLVTGGTDTQYF. The CDR3 nucleotides read TGTGCCAGCAGCTTGGTAACGGGGGGCACAGATACGCAGTATTTT. V usage is TRBV7-2 and J usage is TRBJ2-3, with D maybe TRBD2 (6 bases). The CDR3 sequence is 15 residues long. Germline-derived CDR1 and CDR2 are SGHTA and FQGNSA. Between the trimmed V and J ends, which lost 3 bases and 1 base, there was a span of 11 bases.